These 20 T cell receptor beta chains came from one sample sequenced in a study of OX40 agonist ivuxolimab in advanced cancers. Using immunoSEQ multiplex PCR, the repertoire was profiled, and TCRdb retains in-frame clones only, with some absent. In the table there are fewer than 95,000 clones, 70% to 85% of which are singletons. Sample: CD4+ or CD8+ T cells sorted from blood, taken in a trial of the OX40 agonist ivuxolimab. The receptor set was obtained from an adult with an advanced solid tumor such as melanoma, head and neck, liver or kidney cancer.

In DNA, the CDR3 is TGTGCCAGCAGCTTACCGGGACCTACCAATGAGCAGTTCTTC. It specifies CASSLPGPTNEQFF. The chain joins TRBV7-3 to TRBJ2-1; D may correspond to TRBD1 or TRBD2 (5 bases each). CDR1 is SGHTA, CDR2 FQGTGA, per germline. This CDR3 contains 14 residues. Deletions cut 2 bases from V and 6 bases from J, with 11 bases between.

Only a few counts were recorded for this clone. For the CDR3, the DNA is TGTGCCAGCATGCGAGGACAGGGAGGGTCCTACGAGCAGTACGTC. This encodes CASMRGQGGSYEQYV. The chain has TRBV6-1 and TRBJ2-7, with D tentatively TRBD1 (8 bases). CDR3 length: 15 residues. Germline CDR1 MNHNS, CDR2 SASEGT. The V and J ends lost 7 bases and 1 base respectively, with 17 bases between them.

J is TRBJ2-1 and V is TRBV5-5; 10 bases line up with TRBD1. CDR1 and CDR2 from the germline V gene are SGHKS and YYEKEE (reference sequence). Trimming cost V 0 bases and J 7 bases; bases outside gene matches: 7. The CDR3 runs 16 residues. The CDR3 loop reads CASSLADRGLRNEQFF. The CDR3 DNA reads TGTGCCAGCAGCTTGGCCGACAGGGGGCTGCGAAATGAGCAGTTCTTC.

This chain's CDR3 is CASRDLNLNTEAFF. Written as DNA, the CDR3 is TGCGCCAGCAGGGATTTAAACCTGAACACTGAAGCTTTCTTT. The chain uses TRBV10-2 and TRBJ1-1; unclear D gene. With 6 bases removed from V and 0 bases from J, the gap between germline ends came to 11 bases. Germline V gives CDR1 WSHSY, CDR2 SAAADI. The CDR3 consists of 14 residues.

V and J are TRBV7-9 and TRBJ2-3; D gene unclear. The germline V and J ends were trimmed by 1 base and 0 bases, with 11 bases remaining between them. Per germline, CDR1 SEHNR and CDR2 FQNEAQ (reference sequence). This CDR3 contains 16 residues. The CDR3 region is CASSLGQIFSTDTQYF. DNA of the CDR3: TGTGCCAGCAGCTTAGGCCAGATCTTTAGCACAGATACGCAGTATTTT.

This clone was counted only a few times. The rearrangement links TRBV30 to TRBJ1-1; D uncertain. The CDR3 has 12 residues. In germline, CDR1 is GTSNPN, CDR2 SVGIG (reference sequence). V lost 4 bases, J lost 5 bases, and 11 bases lay in between. The CDR3 coding sequence is TGTGCCTGGATCCCCCATGGGACTGAAGCTTTCTTT. It codes for CAWIPHGTEAFF.

Here the CDR3 reads CASSQGQWVQETQYF. The DNA for the CDR3 is TGTGCCAGCAGCCAAGGACAGTGGGTACAAGAGACCCAGTACTTC. The gene calls are TRBV14 and TRBJ2-5; TRBD1 might be the D (5 bases). The germline V and J ends were trimmed by 1 base and 2 bases, with 11 bases remaining between them. CDR3 size: 15 residues. Germline-derived CDR1 and CDR2 are SGHDN and FVKESK.

This chain links TRBV27 with TRBJ1-6; TRBD1 agrees at 7 bases. The CDR3 totals 14 residues. CDR1 is MNHEY, CDR2 SMNVEV, per germline (reference sequence). V gave up 5 bases and J gave up 6 bases; unmatched junction bases: 4. Here the CDR3 DNA reads TGTGCCAGCAGTCCGGGACAGCCTAATTCACCCCTCCACTTT. This sequence encodes CASSPGQPNSPLHF.

The chain uses TRBV7-9 and TRBJ2-2; D is possibly TRBD2 (6 bases). There are 17 residues in the CDR3. V lost 5 bases and J lost 1, with 17 bases in between. Germline CDR1 is SEHNR and CDR2 is FQNEAQ (reference sequence). The CDR3 protein is CASSPRGVWENTGELFF. The CDR3 nucleotides are TGTGCCAGCAGCCCACGCGGGGTGTGGGAGAACACCGGGGAGCTGTTTTTT.

The chain is built from TRBV6-5 and TRBJ1-1; unclear D gene. The V gene lost 5 bases and the J gene lost 1 base, with 14 bases spanning the gap. CDR1 and CDR2 from the germline V gene are MNHEY and SVGAGI. The CDR3 totals 15 residues. In DNA form, the CDR3 reads TGTGCCAGCAGTAAACTTGTGACTGGGAACACTGAAGCTTTCTTT. It encodes CASSKLVTGNTEAFF.

The V gene is TRBV6-1, the J gene TRBJ2-2; D ambiguous. This CDR3 is 14 amino acids long. Between the trimmed V and J ends, which lost 7 bases and 6 bases, there was a span of 15 bases. The germline gives CDR1 MNHNS, CDR2 SASEGT. Written as DNA, the CDR3 is TGTGCCAGCACTCCTCCCAGGCCCGCCGGGGAGCTGTTTTTT. It translates to CASTPPRPAGELFF.

This chain uses TRBV14 with TRBJ2-2; D is undetermined. Germline CDR1 reads SGHDN; CDR2 reads FVKESK. V lost 3 bases, J lost 5 bases, and 10 bases lay in between. The length of the CDR3 is 14 residues. Here the CDR3 reads CASSQARWTGELFF. The DNA of the CDR3 is TGTGCCAGCAGCCAGGCCCGGTGGACCGGGGAGCTGTTTTTT.

The chain is built from TRBV28 and TRBJ2-7; D gene unclear. In germline, CDR1 is MDHEN, CDR2 SYDVKM. This CDR3 spans 15 amino acids. V lost 5 bases to trimming and J lost 7 bases, with 21 bases between them. The CDR3 loop reads CASSTTPGPPLEQYV. CDR3 DNA: TGTGCCAGCAGTACCACCCCCGGGCCCCCCTTGGAGCAGTACGTC.

This clone was seen a handful of times. The chain joins TRBV7-9 to TRBJ1-6; D gene unclear. Trimming cost V 1 base and J 8 bases, with 12 bases left between them. Germline CDR1 SEHNR, CDR2 FQNEAQ (reference sequence). The CDR3 runs to 15 residues. For the CDR3, the DNA is TGTGCCAGCAGCTTAGGCTATAATGGGGATTCACCCCTCCACTTT. It yields the protein CASSLGYNGDSPLHF. The full variable domain, with the rest looked up from reference TRBV7-9 and TRBJ1-6, is DTGVSQNPRHKITKRGQNVTFRCDPISEHNRLYWYRQTLGQGPEFLTYFQNEAQLEKSRLLSDRFSAERPKGSFSTLEIQRTEQGDSAMYLCASSLGYNGDSPLHFGNGTRLTVT.

This rearrangement joins TRBV7-2 to TRBJ1-2, with D possibly TRBD1 on 6 matching bases. The CDR3 totals 15 residues. Germline V gene sequence: CDR1 SGHTA, CDR2 FQGNSA. Trimming pared 5 bases from V and 4 bases from J, leaving 17 bases between. The CDR3 DNA reads as TGTGCCAGCAGCCAAGGGGGAGAGGGCTCCTATGGCTACACCTTC. It translates to CASSQGGEGSYGYTF.

The J gene is TRBJ1-6, the V gene TRBV18; D gene unclear. Germline CDR1 KGHSH, CDR2 LQKENI. This CDR3 comprises 13 residues. Trimming shortened V by 6 bases and J by 12 bases, and 15 bases separated the two germline ends. The chain's CDR3 is CASSNPPGEPLHF. The DNA for the CDR3 is TGTGCCAGCTCCAACCCTCCAGGAGAACCCCTCCACTTT. Drawing the rest from reference TRBV18 and TRBJ1-6, the complete variable domain is NAGVMQNPRHLVRRRGQEARLRCSPMKGHSHVYWYRQLPEEGLKFMVYLQKENIIDESGMPKERFSAEFPKEGPSILRIQQVVRGDSAAYFCASSNPPGEPLHFGNGTRLTVT.

The rearrangement links TRBV5-6 to TRBJ1-6; D is undetermined. This CDR3 comprises 12 residues. Germline assignment: CDR1 SGHDT and CDR2 YYEEEE. V was trimmed by 1 base and J by 12 bases, leaving 8 bases between them. Here the CDR3 DNA reads TGTGCCAGCAGCTTGCCCGGATTACCCCTCCACTTT. It specifies CASSLPGLPLHF.

This clone was recorded a few times. The V call is TRBV19, the J call TRBJ1-2; D remains unclear. Trimming pared 8 bases from V and 0 bases from J, leaving 13 bases between. Looked up from germline, CDR1 is LNHDA and CDR2 is SQIVND (reference sequence). The CDR3 consists of 14 residues. The CDR3 bases are TGTGCCAGTGGCCTCGGGCACCCTAACTATGGCTACACCTTC. Protein product: CASGLGHPNYGYTF.

The rearrangement uses TRBV6-5 and TRBJ1-2; D may be TRBD1 (5 bases). V gave up 7 bases and J gave up 8 bases, with 17 bases separating them. The germline V gene has CDR1 MNHEY and CDR2 SVGAGI. This CDR3 is built from 13 residues. In DNA, the CDR3 is TGTGCCAGCATCGACTGGGGGTCCCGCGGCTACACCTTC. Residues: CASIDWGSRGYTF.

This chain joins TRBV9 and TRBJ2-1; 8 nucleotides agree with TRBD2. The germline V gene has CDR1 SGDLS and CDR2 YYNGEE. CDR3 length: 17 residues. V dropped 4 bases and J dropped 7; count of bases not matched to a gene: 16. In DNA form, the CDR3 reads TGTGCCAGCAGCAAAGACCCCATGAGCGGGAGAAGGAATGAGCAGTTCTTC. Translating gives CASSKDPMSGRRNEQFF.